This T cell receptor beta chain was captured in a study of blood T cell repertoires in COVID-19. Study in general: Material from acute and convalescent COVID-19 was sourced from the United States, Italy and Spain. Sample material is recorded as cDNA or gDNA derived from T cells, B-cell-depleted T cells, or PBMCs.

Original processing notes: Reference gene primer amplification yielded estimated nucleated cell counts. The method was immunoSEQ multiplex PCR; TCRdb's version includes in-frame clones alone and lacks a portion of them. The V and J calls and clone size were taken over from that table, and D and trimming were inferred from the DNA. In the table there are under 45,000 clones, over 60% of which are singletons. Germline assignment: CDR1 SGHNT and CDR2 YYREEE (reference sequence). CDR3 length: 15 residues. Deletions cut 3 bases from V and 2 bases from J, with 12 bases between. The chain combines TRBV5-4 with TRBJ1-5; a possible D gene is TRBD1 (5 bases). This TCR was recovered from a man aged 55 to 70 with active COVID-19. Sequenced material: peripheral blood. The DNA of the CDR3 is TGTGCCAGCAGCTCCGACGGCAGGGGCAATCAGCCCCAGCATTTT. Amino acids: CASSSDGRGNQPQHF.